This TCR beta chain stems from a study of CD8+ T cells in alopecia areata. A remark on this clone: Its antigen is undetermined.

CD4+ and CD8+ T cells were sorted from PBMCs. The authors extracted RNA and reverse transcribed it into cDNA as the sequencing template. Sequencing used immunoSEQ multiplex PCR; TCRdb keeps in-frame clones, though not all of them. The sample consists of 150,000 to 200,000 clones, roughly 60% of them appearing once. Study results and limitations: For lesional scalp, especially alopecia totalis/universalis, clonality was higher than in normal scalp. TCR sharing across patients was less clear than in mice, possibly HLA-related. Resident alphabeta T cells of normal skin are also sequenced in scalp samples.

The sequenced sample was CD4+ T cells sorted from blood. The sequence was collected from a human donor in good health.

CDR3 in amino acids: CSVEDPGSNTEAFF. For the CDR3, the DNA is TGCAGCGTTGAAGATCCTGGCTCTAACACTGAAGCTTTCTTT. The V call is TRBV29-1, the J call TRBJ1-1; D gene uncertain. CDR3 size: 14 residues. V lost 0 bases and J 2 bases, leaving 10 bases between the germline ends. Germline V gene sequence: CDR1 SQVTM, CDR2 ANQGSEA.